Sequencing of this T cell receptor (beta chain) was carried out in a study of T cells and Merkel cell carcinoma outcomes. Sequencing used immunoSEQ multiplex PCR; TCRdb keeps in-frame clones, though not all of them. The profile shows some 19,000 clones, roughly 80% of them singletons. Germline loops: CDR1 LGHNA, CDR2 YNFKEQ. V gave up 6 bases and J gave up 8 bases, with 16 bases separating them. The CDR3 contains 13 residues. Source material: tumor tissue from Merkel cell carcinoma. The clonotype comes from a human donor with Merkel cell carcinoma. This chain connects TRBV4-2 to TRBJ1-1, with D perhaps TRBD1 (5 bases). In nucleotides, the CDR3 is TGTGCCAGCAGACTCTCTGGGGGAGACGAAGCTTTCTTT. Translating gives CASRLSGGDEAFF.